Below, 9 T cell receptor beta chains from the same sample are listed, as sequenced in a study of T cells in localized non-small cell lung cancer. The table came from immunoSEQ multiplex PCR; TCRdb's copy has only in-frame clones and leaves some out. Of 20,000 to 30,000 clones listed, 70% to 90% are singletons. The sequences come from peripheral blood, collected before any cancer treatment. The receptors come from a woman aged 35-75 years with stage I lung adenocarcinoma.

The chain carries TRBV5-5 and TRBJ1-4, with TRBD1 matching over 7 bases. The V and J ends lost 3 bases and 3 bases, in that order; junction bases with no gene match: 14. Germline assignment: CDR1 SGHKS and CDR2 YYEKEE (reference sequence). The CDR3 loop spans 18 amino acids. The CDR3 reads CASSSPGAGGFSNEKLFF. The DNA of the CDR3 is TGTGCCAGCAGCTCCCCTGGGGCAGGGGGATTTTCTAATGAAAAACTGTTTTTT.

This chain joins TRBV6-6 and TRBJ1-5; D might be TRBD1 (5 bases). The germline gives CDR1 MNHNY, CDR2 SVGAGI (reference sequence). Between the trimmed V and J ends, which lost 0 bases and 2 bases, there was a span of 8 bases. CDR3 length: 15 residues. The CDR3 region has the DNA TGTGCCAGCAGTTACTCGATGGGGGGCAATCAGCCCCAGCATTTT. The encoded protein is CASSYSMGGNQPQHF.

The chain recombines TRBV4-1 with TRBJ1-1, with 9 bases identical to TRBD1. The CDR3 covers 15 residues. The V gene's germline CDR1 is MGHRA and CDR2 YSYEKL. The ends lost 8 bases at V and 5 bases at J; junction bases unmatched: 12. Here the CDR3 DNA reads TGCGCCAGCCGACAGGGGGAGGCACTGAGGACTGAAGCTTTCTTT. As protein: CASRQGEALRTEAFF.

The chain carries TRBV4-3 and TRBJ1-2, with D perhaps matching TRBD1 (6 bases). The CDR3 is made up of 14 amino acids. The V end was cut by 1 base, the J end by 3 bases, with 9 bases between. The V gene's germline CDR1 is LGHNA and CDR2 YSLEER. CDR3 coding DNA: TGCGCCAGCAGCCAAGGGGCAGGGGACTATGGCTACACCTTC. It is translated as CASSQGAGDYGYTF.

The V call is TRBV6-1, the J call TRBJ1-3; unclear D gene. This CDR3 region has 14 residues. Germline V lookup: CDR1 MNHNS, CDR2 SASEGT. The V gene lost 1 base and the J gene lost 2 bases, with 6 bases spanning the gap. CDR3 coding DNA: TGTGCCAGCAGTGAAGGTGGGGCTGGAAACACCATATATTTT. Translation: CASSEGGAGNTIYF.

The CDR3 protein is CASSDFSGTGELFF. The CDR3 bases are TGTGCCAGCAGTGACTTTTCCGGCACCGGGGAGCTGTTTTTT. The chain combines TRBV2 with TRBJ2-2, with D unresolved. Germline-derived CDR1 and CDR2 are SNHLY and FYNNEI. V was shortened by 3 bases and J by 4 bases, with 9 bases between the two germline ends. This CDR3 is built from 14 residues. The whole variable domain, filled in from reference TRBV2 and TRBJ2-2, reads EPEVTQTPSHQVTQMGQEVILRCVPISNHLYFYWYRQILGQKVEFLVSFYNNEISEKSEIFDDQFSVERPDGSNFTLKIRSTKLEDSAMYFCASSDFSGTGELFFGEGSRLTVL.

The chain combines TRBV6-1 with TRBJ1-3; D is undetermined. The CDR3 contains 15 residues. Trimming removed 3 bases from V and 0 bases from J, with 9 bases in between. Germline V gene data show CDR1 as MNHNS and CDR2 as SASEGT. DNA for the CDR3: TGTGCCAGCAGTGAGAGTATTCCCTCTGGAAACACCATATATTTT. Translation: CASSESIPSGNTIYF.

This sequence joins TRBV9 and TRBJ1-1; D is perhaps TRBD1 (6 bases). V dropped 3 bases and J dropped 0 bases, with 12 bases sitting between them. This CDR3 is built from 15 residues. Germline V gene data show CDR1 as SGDLS and CDR2 as YYNGEE. In DNA form, the CDR3 reads TGTGCCAGCAGCGCCGGCGGGGGGCTGAACACTGAAGCTTTCTTT. This encodes CASSAGGGLNTEAFF.

V gene TRBV19 combines with J gene TRBJ1-2; a weak D match, TRBD1 (5 bases). The CDR3 is 13 amino acids. The ends were cut back, 11 bases at V and 0 bases at J, with 13 bases in the middle. CDR1 and CDR2 from the germline V gene are LNHDA and SQIVND (reference sequence). CDR3: CASVPGPNYGYTF. CDR3 DNA sequence: TGTGCCTCGGTGCCAGGGCCTAACTATGGCTACACCTTC.